This TCR beta chain was recovered during a study of graft-versus-host responses after intestinal transplantation. About the research overall: Anti-thymocyte globulin served as induction for all recipients, who then took tacrolimus and steroids for two to three years.

Looked up from germline, CDR1 is SGHTA and CDR2 is FQGTGA. V dropped 5 bases and J dropped 2; count of bases not matched to a gene: 3. CDR3 length: 14 residues. Regarding this clone: Its target is not known.

Here immunoSEQ multiplex PCR was the method, and the copy in TCRdb shows in-frame clones only, minus some. The table has about 90,000 clones, around 93% seen once. Regarding the study as a whole: The recipient marrow held GvH clones, and some of them showed up first in ileum or blood. Maximum circulating GvH clone levels tracked with early post-transplant HvG decreases. Graft-donor T cell macrochimerism coincided with high graft-versus-host to host-versus-graft clonal ratios in allografts.

This receptor was obtained from a human donor who was the organ donor for an intestinal transplant. This specimen was unstimulated CD4+ T cells sorted from spleen or lymph node cells, taken before transplant. The V and J genes are TRBV7-3 and TRBJ2-3; 8 nucleotides align to TRBD2. The CDR3, as DNA: TGTGCCAGCAGCGCGGGGGGCCACACAGATACGCAGTATTTT. Protein product: CASSAGGHTDTQYF.